What follows are 23 T cell receptor beta chains derived from one specimen sequenced in a study of CD8 T cells in ankylosing spondylitis. TCRdb reprocessed the 5' RACE reads with MiXCR, giving one entry per CDR3 protein. In the table there are roughly 200,000 distinct CDR3 sequences, more than 10% of which are singletons. Sequences were obtained from blood, either unsorted or a sorted T cell fraction (not recorded which). The receptors originated from a male donor with ankylosing spondylitis or in good health (not recorded which).

The chain has TRBV5-6 and TRBJ2-1; TRBD2 agrees at 7 bases. J gave up 11 bases and V 6 bases, and 14 bases lay outside the gene matches. The CDR3 length is 14 residues. The germline CDR1 and CDR2 sequences are SGHDT and YYEEEE. CDR3 residues: CASTPSGSLVKQFF. In nucleotides, the CDR3 is TGTGCCAGCACCCCTAGCGGCTCCTTGGTGAAGCAGTTCTTC.

This chain links TRBV15 with TRBJ2-1; no definite D call. This CDR3 has 12 amino acids. Germline V gives CDR1 LNHNV, CDR2 YYDKDF (reference sequence). V lost 1 base to trimming and J lost 10 bases, with 8 bases between them. CDR3 loop: CATSRGAGEQFF. CDR3 DNA: TGTGCCACCAGCAGAGGGGCCGGAGAGCAGTTCTTC.

This clonotype was seen at least ten times. The V and J genes are TRBV5-1 and TRBJ1-1; D possibly corresponds to TRBD1 (5 bases). Germline CDR1 is SGHRS and CDR2 is YFSETQ. This CDR3 comprises 16 residues. Trimming shortened V by 3 bases and J by 0 bases, and 15 bases separated the two germline ends. The CDR3 reads CASSSYQTAMNTEAFF. CDR3 nucleotide sequence: TGCGCCAGCAGCTCTTATCAGACAGCCATGAACACTGAAGCTTTCTTT.

The chain combines TRBV20-1 with TRBJ2-3, with TRBD2 identical over 9 bases. The CDR3 totals 15 residues. In germline, CDR1 is DFQATT, CDR2 SNEGSKA (reference sequence). Trimming took 3 bases from V and 4 from J; bases not matched to a gene: 8. Here the CDR3 DNA reads TGCAGTGCTAGCGGGACTAGCAGAACCCCAGATACGCAGTATTTT. Translated: CSASGTSRTPDTQYF.

The DNA of the CDR3 is TGTGCCAGCAGTCCCATCGGGGTTGGGAGAGTCACTGAAGCTTTCTTT. As protein: CASSPIGVGRVTEAFF. The J gene is TRBJ1-1, the V gene TRBV7-9; no reliable D call. This CDR3 spans 16 amino acids. V lost 6 bases and J 4 bases, leaving 21 bases between the germline ends. Germline V gives CDR1 SEHNR, CDR2 FQNEAQ (reference sequence).

J is TRBJ2-3 and V is TRBV28, with no clear D. V dropped 6 bases and J dropped 3 bases, with 10 bases sitting between them. The CDR3 runs 13 residues. Germline V CDR1 and CDR2: MDHEN, SYDVKM. CDR3 loop: CASSRSPTDTQYF. The CDR3 region has the DNA TGTGCCAGCAGCCGCTCCCCGACAGATACGCAGTATTTT.

The chain employs TRBV10-3 and TRBJ1-1, with D hard to call. The CDR3 extends over 14 amino acids. Germline CDR1 ENHRY, CDR2 SYGVKD. The V end was cut by 0 bases, the J end by 0 bases, with 5 bases between. CDR3 protein: CAISESTVNTEAFF. The CDR3 DNA follows: TGTGCCATCAGTGAGTCTACAGTGAACACTGAAGCTTTCTTT.

This clonotype was observed at least ten times. The chain links TRBV6-1 to TRBJ1-2, with D unresolved. This CDR3 has 14 amino acids. V lost 1 base and J 4 bases, leaving 10 bases between the germline ends. Germline CDR1 and CDR2: MNHNS and SASEGT. In DNA, the CDR3 is TGTGCCAGCAGTGAAGGGGAGGGTAGCTATGGCTACACCTTC. Protein product: CASSEGEGSYGYTF.

The chain recombines TRBV29-1 with TRBJ2-4; 8 bases line up with TRBD1. This CDR3 comprises 16 residues. Trimming removed 3 bases from V and 3 bases from J; junction bases left unmatched: 10. Looked up from germline, CDR1 is SQVTM and CDR2 is ANQGSEA. The CDR3 here is CSVEIRTGIVKNIQYF. The CDR3 DNA reads TGCAGCGTTGAGATCCGGACAGGGATTGTCAAAAACATTCAGTACTTC.

The chain joins TRBV7-9 to TRBJ2-5, with D uncertain. The V and J ends lost 0 bases and 5 bases respectively, with 4 bases between them. The germline gives CDR1 SEHNR, CDR2 FQNEAQ (reference sequence). The CDR3 spans 12 residues. The CDR3 DNA reads TGTGCCAGCAGCTTAGCATGGGAGACCCAGTACTTC. This gives the protein CASSLAWETQYF.

This clonotype was seen only a few times. Here the CDR3 DNA reads TGCGCCAGCAGCGAAGGGACCACCTATAATACGCAGTATTTT. It specifies CASSEGTTYNTQYF. The J gene is TRBJ2-3, the V gene TRBV5-1, with D perhaps matching TRBD1 or TRBD2 (5 bases each). The germline CDR1 and CDR2 sequences are SGHRS and YFSETQ. Trimming pared 4 bases from V and 7 bases from J, leaving 16 bases between. CDR3 length: 14 amino acids. Based on the CDR3 plus reference TRBV5-1 and TRBJ2-3, the full variable domain is KAGVTQTPRYLIKTRGQQVTLSCSPISGHRSVSWYQQTPGQGLQFLFEYFSETQRNKGNFPGRFSGRQFSNSRSEMNVSTLELGDSALYLCASSEGTTYNTQYFGPGTRLTVL.

The chain joins TRBV10-3 to TRBJ2-1, with 9 bases matching TRBD2. CDR1 and CDR2 (germline): ENHRY, SYGVKD. V gave up 0 bases and J gave up 8 bases; unmatched junction bases: 8. The CDR3 loop spans 16 amino acids. The CDR3 loop reads CAISESSSGSNYEQFF. CDR3 nucleotides: TGTGCCATCAGTGAGTCGAGTAGCGGGAGTAACTATGAGCAGTTCTTC.

This clonotype was picked up many times. The chain combines TRBV4-1 with TRBJ1-1; 9 bases map to TRBD1. The length of the CDR3 is 14 residues. J gave up 5 bases and V 3 bases, and 4 bases lay outside the gene matches. Germline CDR1 and CDR2: MGHRA and YSYEKL. CDR3 region: CASSHRDRVTEAFF. As DNA, the CDR3 is TGCGCCAGCAGCCACCGGGACAGGGTTACTGAAGCTTTCTTT.

The rearrangement links TRBV6-5 to TRBJ2-7; D is possibly TRBD1 (5 bases). Germline loops: CDR1 MNHEY, CDR2 SVGAGI. This CDR3 has 17 residues. Trimming removed 0 bases from V and 0 bases from J, with 15 bases in between. CDR3 region: CASSYSLTAMDSYEQYF. In DNA form, the CDR3 reads TGTGCCAGCAGTTACTCGTTGACAGCAATGGACTCCTACGAGCAGTACTTC.

The V call is TRBV12-5, the J call TRBJ1-5; D is unresolved. Trimming cost V 6 bases and J 4 bases, with 10 bases left between them. CDR1 LGHNT and CDR2 FRNRAP come from the germline V gene. The CDR3 totals 13 residues. In nucleotides, the CDR3 is TGTGCTAGTGGGGCCTGGGATAATCAGCCCCAGCATTTT. Protein product: CASGAWDNQPQHF.

This clonotype was observed a handful of times. V usage is TRBV25-1 and J usage is TRBJ2-1, with D tentatively TRBD1 or TRBD2 (5 bases each). V was trimmed by 5 bases and J by 8 bases, leaving 25 bases between them. The CDR3 sequence is 17 residues long. Per germline, CDR1 MGHDK and CDR2 SYGVNS. The CDR3 sequence: CASSSRGVGVGVHEQFF. The CDR3, as DNA: TGTGCCAGCAGTTCCCGAGGGGTTGGTGTGGGAGTACATGAGCAGTTCTTC.

The rearrangement links TRBV27 to TRBJ2-3; D may be TRBD2 (7 bases). Deletions cut 6 bases from V and 0 bases from J, with 16 bases between. Germline assignment: CDR1 MNHEY and CDR2 SMNVEV (reference sequence). The CDR3 spans 16 residues. CDR3 in DNA: TGTGCCAGCAGAGCTGTGGGGGGGGCTAGCACAGATACGCAGTATTTT. It encodes CASRAVGGASTDTQYF.

This clonotype was picked up many times. J is TRBJ2-4 and V is TRBV25-1; 7 bases are a match to TRBD1. V shed 4 bases, J shed 6 bases, and the junction held 15 bases outside the gene matches. The germline V gene has CDR1 MGHDK and CDR2 SYGVNS. The CDR3 has 17 amino acids. The CDR3, as DNA: TGTGCCAGCAGTGCCGCGACCCGGGACAGAGATTTAAACATTCAGTACTTC. It translates to CASSAATRDRDLNIQYF.

The sample holds a few counts of this clonotype. The rearrangement joins TRBV15 to TRBJ1-1, with D hard to call. The CDR3 extends over 14 amino acids. Germline-derived CDR1 and CDR2 are LNHNV and YYDKDF (reference sequence). With 8 bases removed from V and 1 base from J, the gap between germline ends came to 14 bases. The CDR3 loop reads CATLDPIPNTEAFF. Written as DNA, the CDR3 is TGTGCCACCCTCGACCCCATTCCGAACACTGAAGCTTTCTTT.

Many counts were recorded for this clonotype. This chain links TRBV12-3 or TRBV12-4 with TRBJ1-5, with unresolved D. The CDR3 has 13 residues. Trimming took 4 bases from V and 0 from J, leaving 4 bases between them. CDR3 amino acids: CASSSNSNQPQHF. The CDR3 DNA is TGTGCCAGCAGTTCTAATAGCAATCAGCCCCAGCATTTT.

The rearrangement uses TRBV9 and TRBJ2-3, with 9 positions matching TRBD2. With V trimmed by 4 bases and J by 5 bases, 11 bases remained unmatched. This CDR3 is 16 amino acids long. Germline assignment: CDR1 SGDLS and CDR2 YYNGEE. The CDR3, as DNA: TGTGCCAGCAGCCTCGATAGCGGGAGTTCGATAGATACGCAGTATTTT. It encodes CASSLDSGSSIDTQYF.

This clonotype was observed a few times. The V call is TRBV12-3 or TRBV12-4, the J call TRBJ2-4; 7 bases agree with TRBD1. The CDR3 spans 12 residues. The V gene end was trimmed by 6 bases and the J gene end by 7 bases; junction bases not matched to a gene: 3. The CDR3 coding sequence is TGTGCCAGCAGCCCGACAGGGAACATTCAGTACTTC. Residues: CASSPTGNIQYF.

V usage is TRBV30 and J usage is TRBJ2-3; perhaps TRBD1 as D (6 bases). V was cut by 4 bases and J by 1 base, with 12 bases left in between. CDR1 and CDR2 from the germline V gene are GTSNPN and SVGIG (reference sequence). This CDR3 comprises 14 residues. This CDR3 is CAWTQGSRTDTQYF. The DNA for the CDR3 is TGTGCCTGGACTCAGGGGTCTCGCACAGATACGCAGTATTTT.